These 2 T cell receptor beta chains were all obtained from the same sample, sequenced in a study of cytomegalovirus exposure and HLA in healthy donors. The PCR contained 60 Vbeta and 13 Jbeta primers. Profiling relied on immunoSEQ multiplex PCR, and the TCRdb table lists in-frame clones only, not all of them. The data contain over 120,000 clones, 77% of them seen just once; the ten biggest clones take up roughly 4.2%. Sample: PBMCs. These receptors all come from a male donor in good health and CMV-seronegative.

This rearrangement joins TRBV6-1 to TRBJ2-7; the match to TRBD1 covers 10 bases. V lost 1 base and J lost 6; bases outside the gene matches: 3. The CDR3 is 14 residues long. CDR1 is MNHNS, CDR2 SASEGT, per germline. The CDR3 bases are TGTGCCAGCAGTGAAGGTTGGACAGGGGGCGAGCAGTACTTC. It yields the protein CASSEGWTGGEQYF.

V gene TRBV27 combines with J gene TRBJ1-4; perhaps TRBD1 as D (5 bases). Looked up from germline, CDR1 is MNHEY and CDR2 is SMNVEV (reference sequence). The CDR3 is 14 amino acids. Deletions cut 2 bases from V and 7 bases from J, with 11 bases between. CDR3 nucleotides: TGTGCCAGCAGTTTAAGGGGTATGGCTGAAAAACTGTTTTTT. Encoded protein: CASSLRGMAEKLFF.